The 3 T cell receptor beta chains below come from one sample, sequenced in a study of glioma-infiltrating T cells. TCR alpha and beta CDR3 regions were amplified from RNA using iRepertoire nested multiplex PCR. TCRdb re-called the multiplex PCR reads with MiXCR, one entry per CDR3 protein. The data contain about 110,000 distinct CDR3 sequences, around a quarter of them singletons. The sample consisted of glioma tissue, nonneoplastic brain tissue, or PBMCs (not recorded which). The receptors were gathered from a human donor with low-grade glioma or glioblastoma, undergoing nonglioma brain surgery, or in good health (not recorded which).

This clonotype has a count of ten or more. The chain uses TRBV20-1 and TRBJ2-1; D is perhaps TRBD1 (6 bases). Looked up from germline, CDR1 is DFQATT and CDR2 is SNEGSKA (reference sequence). Trimming stripped 4 bases from V and 0 bases from J, with 16 bases between. The CDR3 runs to 16 residues. The CDR3 DNA sequence: TGCAGTGCTACCCCTCATGGGGGCCTCTCCTACAATGAGCAGTTCTTC. Its protein product is CSATPHGGLSYNEQFF.

This clonotype was seen repeatedly, ten times or more. The chain carries TRBV29-1 and TRBJ2-7, with 8 bases matching TRBD2. V dropped 7 bases and J dropped 2; count of bases not matched to a gene: 10. The CDR3 sequence is 14 residues long. Germline V CDR1 and CDR2: SQVTM, ANQGSEA. Written as DNA, the CDR3 is TGCAGCGGGCTTAAGCGGGAGTTCCCCTACGAGCAGTACTTC. Protein product: CSGLKREFPYEQYF.

The sample holds many counts of this clonotype. The chain combines TRBV12-3 or TRBV12-4 with TRBJ2-1, with D perhaps being TRBD1 or TRBD2 (5 bases each). Trimming took off 6 bases at V and 4 bases at J, with 13 bases between the two ends. The CDR3 loop spans 14 amino acids. CDR3 nucleotides: TGTGCCAGCAGACCCGGGACCCTATACAATGAGCAGTTCTTC. Protein product: CASRPGTLYNEQFF.